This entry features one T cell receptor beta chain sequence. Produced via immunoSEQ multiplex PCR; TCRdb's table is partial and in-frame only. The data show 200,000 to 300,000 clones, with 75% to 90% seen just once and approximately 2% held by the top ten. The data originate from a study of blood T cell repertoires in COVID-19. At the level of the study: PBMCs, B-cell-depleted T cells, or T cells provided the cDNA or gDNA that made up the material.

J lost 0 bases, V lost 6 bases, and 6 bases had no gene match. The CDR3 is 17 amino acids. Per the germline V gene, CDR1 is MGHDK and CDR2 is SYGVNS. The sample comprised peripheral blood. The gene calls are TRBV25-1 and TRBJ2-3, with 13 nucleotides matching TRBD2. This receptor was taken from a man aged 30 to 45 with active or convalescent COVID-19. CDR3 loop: CASSPLAGGASTDTQYF. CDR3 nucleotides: TGTGCCAGCAGCCCACTAGCGGGGGGGGCTAGCACAGATACGCAGTATTTT.